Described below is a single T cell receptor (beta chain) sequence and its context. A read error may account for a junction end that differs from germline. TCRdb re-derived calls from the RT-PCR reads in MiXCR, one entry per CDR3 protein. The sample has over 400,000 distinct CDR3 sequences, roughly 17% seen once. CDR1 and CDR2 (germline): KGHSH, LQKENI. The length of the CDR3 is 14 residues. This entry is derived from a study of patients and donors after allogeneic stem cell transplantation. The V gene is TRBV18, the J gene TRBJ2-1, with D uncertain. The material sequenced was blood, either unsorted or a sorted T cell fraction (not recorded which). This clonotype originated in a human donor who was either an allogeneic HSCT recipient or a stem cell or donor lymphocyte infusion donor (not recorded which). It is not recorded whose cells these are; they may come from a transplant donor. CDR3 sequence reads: CASSPPSGSEIWLF. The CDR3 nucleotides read TGTGCCAGCTCACCCCCCTCGGGCAGCGAGATTTGGCTCTTC.